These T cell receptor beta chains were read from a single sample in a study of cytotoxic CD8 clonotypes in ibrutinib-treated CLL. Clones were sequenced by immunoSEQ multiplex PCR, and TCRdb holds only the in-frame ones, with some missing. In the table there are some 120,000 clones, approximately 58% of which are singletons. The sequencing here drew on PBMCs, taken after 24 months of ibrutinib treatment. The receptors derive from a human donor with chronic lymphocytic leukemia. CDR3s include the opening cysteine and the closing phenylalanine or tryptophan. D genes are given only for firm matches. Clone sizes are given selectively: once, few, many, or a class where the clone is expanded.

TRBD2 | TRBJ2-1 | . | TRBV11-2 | TGTGCCAGCAGCCCCACTAGCGGGGGGGCCGGGAATGAGCAGTTCTTC | CASSPTSGGAGNEQFF
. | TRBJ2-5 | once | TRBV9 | TGTGCCAGCAGCGTTGAAGGCCTGGGGGAGACCCAGTACTTC | CASSVEGLGETQYF
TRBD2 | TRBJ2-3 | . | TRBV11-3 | TGTGCCAGCAGCTCGGGGGGACGGTCGCGAAGTACGCAGTATTTT | CASSSGGRSRSTQYF
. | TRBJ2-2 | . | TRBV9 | TGTGCCAGCAGCGTGTGGGTTAGCCTCACCGGGGAGCTGTTTTTT | CASSVWVSLTGELFF
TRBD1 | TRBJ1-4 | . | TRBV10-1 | TGCGCCAGCAGTGATTATACAGGGGGAGCAACTAATGAAAAACTGTTTTTT | CASSDYTGGATNEKLFF
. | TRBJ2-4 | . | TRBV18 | TGTGCCAGCTCTCTGGGACTTCTAGCCAAAAACATTCAGTACTTC | CASSLGLLAKNIQYF
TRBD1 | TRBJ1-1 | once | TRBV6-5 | TGTGCCAGCAGTACCAACAGGGGTCCTGAAGCTTTCTTT | CASSTNRGPEAFF
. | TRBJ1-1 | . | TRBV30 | TGTGCCTGGAGTCGCCAGGGGTGGAACACTGAAGCTTTCTTT | CAWSRQGWNTEAFF
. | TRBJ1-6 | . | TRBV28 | TGTGCCAGCAGTGGACCCCAGGCAGGAAGAAATTCACCCCTCCACTTT | CASSGPQAGRNSPLHF
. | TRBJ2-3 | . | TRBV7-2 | TGTGCCAGCAGCTTAGCTCAGGCGGCAGATACGCAGTATTTT | CASSLAQAADTQYF
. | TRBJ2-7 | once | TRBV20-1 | TGCAGTGCTATCCGCAACGAGCAGTACTTC | CSAIRNEQYF
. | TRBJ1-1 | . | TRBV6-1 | TGTGCCAGCGAGACGGGTGGGGGGAACACTGAAGCTTTCTTT | CASETGGGNTEAFF
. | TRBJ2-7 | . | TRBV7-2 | TGTGCCAGCACCCAACATGGGGGGGCGACCTACGAGCAGTACTTC | CASTQHGGATYEQYF
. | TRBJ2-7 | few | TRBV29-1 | TGCAGCGTTGATACGGGGCCCCCCTACGAGCAGTACTTC | CSVDTGPPYEQYF
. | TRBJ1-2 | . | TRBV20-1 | TGCAGTGCCGGGGTCGGGAACGGCTACACCTTC | CSAGVGNGYTF
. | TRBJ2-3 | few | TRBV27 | TGTGCCAGCCGGTGGGCAGATACGCAGTATTTT | CASRWADTQYF
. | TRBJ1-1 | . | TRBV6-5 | TGTGCCAGCAGTTATGCGCAATCGAACACTGAAGCTTTCTTT | CASSYAQSNTEAFF
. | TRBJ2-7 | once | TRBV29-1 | TGCAGCGCTGAGACAGGTGCCTACGAGCAGTACTTC | CSAETGAYEQYF
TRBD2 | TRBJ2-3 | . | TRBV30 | TGTGCCTTAGACCAGGCGGGGGCATCTAGCGGGCATACGCAGTATTTT | CALDQAGASSGHTQYF
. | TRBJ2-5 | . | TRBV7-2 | TGTGCCAGCAGCCCTGGGCTCATAGAGACCCAGTACTTC | CASSPGLIETQYF